This section outlines one TCR beta chain sequence together with its context. Its antigen remains unidentified. No much larger clone is present one base from it, and per-base qualities are unavailable. The source of the sample is a study of blood T cells in healthy people across ages (dated by TCRdb to between 2015 and 2016). Concerning the study at large: Template switching captured roughly one uniquely barcoded TCR beta cDNA molecule per two T cells in model experiments. Age-related changes in TCR beta repertoire diversity were measured in the study by deep sequencing normalized with unique cDNA molecular identifiers. Four age groups were formed from the donors: young (average roughly 16 years), middle-aged (just under 40), aged (under 70) and long-lived (roughly 81). For two donors (one aged 18 to 29 and one aged 80 or older), the study analyzed two additional independent replicas of 1 million unique cDNA reads from the same blood draw. To avoid experimental bias, donors of different ages were randomly spread across the sequencing lanes. The study at large found these results: Estimates of total diversity based on one million sequenced T cells were regarded as lower bounds and as underestimates. The CMV infection status of donors was not known, potentially confounding age-related changes in expanded clonotypes. Observed TCR beta diversity per million T cells fell roughly linearly with age, and a significant reduction was already apparent by age approximately 40. Observed TCR beta diversity correlated strongly with the percentage of naive T cells measured by flow cytometry. The long-lived group showed more naive CD4+ T cells, fewer expanded clones and increased TCR diversity than the aged group, suggesting age selection. Conclusive comparison of naive and antigen-experienced compartments was prevented by the profiling of bulk unsorted PBMCs.

Libraries were constructed by 5' RACE. Sequencing used an Illumina HiSeq 2500. A second PCR of roughly 7 to 12 cycles was run with a J-beta primer mix and a sample-barcoded 5' primer. A template-switch 5' adaptor carrying 12 random nucleotides introduced a unique molecular identifier onto each TCR beta cDNA molecule. Each sample yielded at least 2.5 million CDR3-containing paired-end reads. First-strand cDNA synthesis was performed from all RNA using the Mint cDNA synthesis kit, with priming by a TRBC-specific oligonucleotide. Following uracil-DNA glycosylase treatment, a first 18-cycle PCR with universal primers M1SS and BC2_uni_R was performed on all cDNA. As for the authors' bioinformatics: For normalization, 1 million high-quality reads were randomly selected from each sample, with every read carrying a distinct molecular identifier. Instead of being binned into consensus sequences, reads that shared molecular identifiers were thrown out. MiTCR, run with a Q25 quality threshold and the strictest error-elimination algorithm, handled CDR3 identification, clonotype clustering and error correction. A nonparametric unseen species model with Euler transformation was used to estimate lower-bound total TCR beta diversity. Using fastp at Q25 and MiXCR, TCRdb reprocessed the public reads and kept productive beta chains. Rows are combined by CDR3 protein, so each entry shows the most common genes and DNA. What appears here as the V and J calls and clone size reflects TCRdb's work, not the paper's. The sample table contains about 900,000 distinct CDR3 sequences; only one count was recorded for roughly 52% of them. The ten largest clonotypes hold around an eighth of the sample.

The donors were roughly 39 Caucasian individuals from Russia, aged 6 to 90 years, who were systemically healthy. Each donor gave 8 to 10 milliliters of peripheral blood, drawn into EDTA-treated Vacutainer tubes. Ficoll-Paque density-gradient centrifugation was used to isolate PBMCs, with at least 6 million per sample. Trizol reagent was used to extract total RNA from the PBMCs, yielding at least 6 micrograms per sample. For every donor, flow cytometry on a PBMC aliquot measured the percentage of naive CD45RAhigh/CD27high T cells. This clonotype was sampled from a man aged 30 to 39 in good health. The sample was blood.

CDR3 sequence: CASSKFSAKDSPLHF. The DNA is as follows: TGTGCCAGCAGCAAATTTTCAGCGAAGGATTCACCCCTCCACTTT. The sequence is built from TRBV21-1 and TRBJ1-6. TRBV21-1 is labeled a pseudogene. From its cysteine to its phenylalanine, the CDR3 spans 15 amino acids. Only the CDR3 portion is preserved as DNA: 45 bases, with reading frame beginning at the first base.